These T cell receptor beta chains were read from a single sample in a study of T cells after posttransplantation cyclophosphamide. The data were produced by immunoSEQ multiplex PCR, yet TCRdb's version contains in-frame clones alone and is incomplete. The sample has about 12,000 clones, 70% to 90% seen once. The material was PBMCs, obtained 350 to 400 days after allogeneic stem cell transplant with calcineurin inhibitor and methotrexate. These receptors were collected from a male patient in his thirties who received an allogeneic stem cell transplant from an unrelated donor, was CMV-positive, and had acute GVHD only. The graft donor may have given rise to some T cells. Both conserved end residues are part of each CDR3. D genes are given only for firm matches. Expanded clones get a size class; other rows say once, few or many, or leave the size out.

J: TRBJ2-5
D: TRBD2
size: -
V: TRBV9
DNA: TGTGCCAGCAGCTCCCTAGCGGGAGTAGAGACCCAGTACTTC
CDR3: CASSSLAGVETQYF

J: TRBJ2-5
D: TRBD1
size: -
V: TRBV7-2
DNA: TGTGCCAGCAGCCCCGGACAGGGGAGGGGAGAGACCCAGTACTTC
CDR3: CASSPGQGRGETQYF

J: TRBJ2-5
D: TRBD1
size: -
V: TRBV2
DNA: TGTGCCAGCAGCCTCGGGACAGAACAAGAGACCCAGTACTTC
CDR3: CASSLGTEQETQYF

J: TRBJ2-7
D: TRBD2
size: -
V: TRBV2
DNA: TGTGCCAGCAGTTGGGACTACCTGTTTGAGCAGTACTTC
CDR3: CASSWDYLFEQYF

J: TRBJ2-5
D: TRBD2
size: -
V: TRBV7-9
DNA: TGTGCCAGCAGCCCACGACTAGCGGGAGAAGAGACCCAGTACTTC
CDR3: CASSPRLAGEETQYF

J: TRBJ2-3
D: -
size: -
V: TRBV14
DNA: TGTGCCAGCAGTTACGTAGGCGGGCCGGCGCAGTATTTT
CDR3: CASSYVGGPAQYF

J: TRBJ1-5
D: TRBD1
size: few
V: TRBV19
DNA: TGTGCCAGTAGCTGGGGACAGCGTAGCAATCAGCCCCAGCATTTT
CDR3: CASSWGQRSNQPQHF

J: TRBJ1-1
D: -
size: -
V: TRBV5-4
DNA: TGTGCCAGCATCTCGAAGGGGGACGCATCAGAAGCTTTCTTT
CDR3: CASISKGDASEAFF

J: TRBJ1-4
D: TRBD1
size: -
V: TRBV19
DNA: TGTGCCAGTAGTCCCGGACAGGGGGTACATGAAAAACTGTTTTTT
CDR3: CASSPGQGVHEKLFF

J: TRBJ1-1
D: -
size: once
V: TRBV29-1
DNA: TGCAGCGTTGGTGGGCAGGGGAATGATCGCACTGAAGCTTTCTTT
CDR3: CSVGGQGNDRTEAFF

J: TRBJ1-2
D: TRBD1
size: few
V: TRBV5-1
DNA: TGCGCCAGCAGCTCGACAGGGAGAAATTATAACGGCTACACCTTC
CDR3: CASSSTGRNYNGYTF

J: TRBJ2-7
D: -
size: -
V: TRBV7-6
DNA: TGTGCCAGCAGCTTCGCCAGAACCTACGAGCAGTACTTC
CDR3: CASSFARTYEQYF

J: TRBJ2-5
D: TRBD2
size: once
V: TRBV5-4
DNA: TGTGCCAGCAGCTTGGGTAGCGGGTGGTCGGAGACCCAGTACTTC
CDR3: CASSLGSGWSETQYF

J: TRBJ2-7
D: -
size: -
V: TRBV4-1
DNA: TGCGCCAGCAGCCCCCGGGACTCCTCCTACGAGCAGTACTTC
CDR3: CASSPRDSSYEQYF